This TCR beta chain comes out of a study of blood T cell repertoires in COVID-19. Turning to the study itself: PBMCs, B-cell-depleted T cells, or T cells were the source of the cDNA or gDNA that made up the material.

Residents of about 25 US areas, aged roughly 18 to 95 years, made up the participants. Study processing details: Amplified reference gene primers provided the basis for estimating nucleated cell counts. Sequencing was performed with immunoSEQ multiplex PCR; in TCRdb, only in-frame clones are kept and a portion is missing. V, J and clone size derive from that table, while D and trimming were established from the DNA sequence. The sample lists more than 200,000 clones, roughly 87% occurring once. Germline assignment: CDR1 SGHTA and CDR2 FQGTGA. Trimming shortened V by 5 bases and J by 4 bases, and 18 bases separated the two germline ends. The CDR3 spans 16 residues.

This chain uses TRBV7-3 with TRBJ2-1; perhaps TRBD2 as D (6 bases). The sample was PBMCs or T cells enriched from blood (not recorded which). The receptor was isolated from a man between 25 and 39 years old in a cohort exposed to, infected with or recovered from COVID-19 (not recorded which). CDR3 coding DNA: TGTGCCAGCAGCCGGCGGGGAGGAGCGGCGTACAATGAGCAGTTCTTC. Encoded protein: CASSRRGGAAYNEQFF.